The rows below give T cell receptor beta chains drawn from one sample of a study of T cell changes during pregnancy in multiple sclerosis. Assay: immunoSEQ multiplex PCR; the TCRdb copy retains only in-frame clones and omits some. The sample holds 85,000 to 120,000 clones, 75% to 95% seen once. This specimen consisted of peripheral blood, obtained before pregnancy. These receptors were obtained from a female donor with multiple sclerosis, enrolled in a pregnancy study. Both conserved end residues are part of each CDR3. D genes are given only for firm matches. The listing skips clone size in some rows; elsewhere it reads once, few, many or a size class.

V gene: TRBV5-4; D gene: NA; J gene: TRBJ2-7; clone size: few; CDR3 DNA: TGTGCCAGCAGCCGAAGCGGGCAGGGACACGAGCAGTACTTC; CDR3 protein: CASSRSGQGHEQYF
V gene: TRBV6-6; D gene: NA; J gene: TRBJ1-1; clone size: NA; CDR3 DNA: TGTGCCAGCAGTTACTCGGACTTAGTGAACACTGAAGCTTTCTTT; CDR3 protein: CASSYSDLVNTEAFF
V gene: TRBV6-1; D gene: NA; J gene: TRBJ1-4; clone size: NA; CDR3 DNA: TGTGCCAGCAGGGTAATTGAGGAAAAACTGTTTTTT; CDR3 protein: CASRVIEEKLFF
V gene: TRBV5-1; D gene: TRBD1; J gene: TRBJ2-5; clone size: NA; CDR3 DNA: TGCGCCAGCAGCGCGAGGGCGGACAGGGAAGGGACCCAGTACTTC; CDR3 protein: CASSARADREGTQYF
V gene: TRBV5-6; D gene: NA; J gene: TRBJ1-1; clone size: NA; CDR3 DNA: TGTGCCAGCAGCCCCAGGTACCGGGGGATCGGGACTGAAGCTTTCTTT; CDR3 protein: CASSPRYRGIGTEAFF
V gene: TRBV11-3; D gene: NA; J gene: TRBJ2-7; clone size: NA; CDR3 DNA: TGTGCCAGCAGCGCCGAGGGGGGGGGTAGCCTCGGCGAGCAGTACTTC; CDR3 protein: CASSAEGGGSLGEQYF
V gene: TRBV10-3; D gene: NA; J gene: TRBJ2-1; clone size: NA; CDR3 DNA: TGTGCCATCAGGAGGGACTCTAAATGGGAGCAGTTCTTC; CDR3 protein: CAIRRDSKWEQFF
V gene: TRBV29-1; D gene: NA; J gene: TRBJ2-7; clone size: NA; CDR3 DNA: TGCAGCGTGACTGGCGCCTCCTACGAGCAGTACTTC; CDR3 protein: CSVTGASYEQYF
V gene: TRBV5-4; D gene: TRBD2; J gene: TRBJ2-1; clone size: NA; CDR3 DNA: TGTGCCAGCAGCCTTAGAGGGACTAGAGGGAACAATGAGCAGTTCTTC; CDR3 protein: CASSLRGTRGNNEQFF
V gene: TRBV5-1; D gene: NA; J gene: TRBJ2-2; clone size: NA; CDR3 DNA: TGCGCCACTTCGGGACAAAACACCGGGGAGCTGTTTTTT; CDR3 protein: CATSGQNTGELFF
V gene: TRBV18; D gene: NA; J gene: TRBJ2-1; clone size: NA; CDR3 DNA: TGTGCCAGCTCACCCTCGACTGCGATAAGCTCCTACAATGAGCAGTTCTTC; CDR3 protein: CASSPSTAISSYNEQFF
V gene: TRBV19; D gene: NA; J gene: TRBJ2-7; clone size: NA; CDR3 DNA: TGTGCCAGTAGACAACAGGGTTCCTACGAGCAGTACTTC; CDR3 protein: CASRQQGSYEQYF
V gene: TRBV7-9; D gene: TRBD2; J gene: TRBJ2-2; clone size: NA; CDR3 DNA: TGTGCCAGCAGCTCAGGCGGGGGGCTCTTGAACACCGGGGAGCTGTTTTTT; CDR3 protein: CASSSGGGLLNTGELFF
V gene: TRBV27; D gene: NA; J gene: TRBJ2-5; clone size: NA; CDR3 DNA: TGTGCCAGCAGTTTGTCCTCGGGAATTGCGGAGGCCCAGTACTTC; CDR3 protein: CASSLSSGIAEAQYF
V gene: TRBV9; D gene: TRBD2; J gene: TRBJ2-7; clone size: NA; CDR3 DNA: TGTGCCAGCAGCGTTGGCGGGGGGACCTCCGAGCAGTACTTC; CDR3 protein: CASSVGGGTSEQYF
V gene: TRBV2; D gene: TRBD2; J gene: TRBJ2-1; clone size: NA; CDR3 DNA: TGTGCCAGCCAAAGGGCAGCGGGAGGTATAAATGAGCAGTTCTTC; CDR3 protein: CASQRAAGGINEQFF
V gene: TRBV7-6; D gene: TRBD1; J gene: TRBJ1-1; clone size: once; CDR3 DNA: TGTGCCAGCAGCTTAGTAGGGACAGGGAGGATGAACACTGAAGCTTTCTTT; CDR3 protein: CASSLVGTGRMNTEAFF
V gene: TRBV7-3; D gene: NA; J gene: TRBJ2-1; clone size: NA; CDR3 DNA: TGTGCCAGCAGCTATTCAGGGAGGACCTCCTACAATGAGCAGTTCTTC; CDR3 protein: CASSYSGRTSYNEQFF
V gene: TRBV28; D gene: NA; J gene: TRBJ1-2; clone size: few; CDR3 DNA: TGTGCCAGCAGTTTATTTGGCAGGGACACGTATGGCTACACCTTC; CDR3 protein: CASSLFGRDTYGYTF
V gene: TRBV5-6; D gene: NA; J gene: TRBJ1-1; clone size: NA; CDR3 DNA: TGTGCCAGCAGCTGGGGGCCCTTGAACACTGAAGCTTTCTTT; CDR3 protein: CASSWGPLNTEAFF
V gene: TRBV14; D gene: TRBD1; J gene: TRBJ2-7; clone size: NA; CDR3 DNA: TGTGCCAGCAGCCAAGCTCAGGGGGCGGGCGAGCAGTACTTC; CDR3 protein: CASSQAQGAGEQYF
V gene: TRBV4-1; D gene: TRBD2; J gene: TRBJ2-5; clone size: NA; CDR3 DNA: TGCGCCAGCAGCCAAGCCGTTGGACTAGCGGGAGAAGAGACCCAGTACTTC; CDR3 protein: CASSQAVGLAGEETQYF
V gene: TRBV6-1; D gene: TRBD1; J gene: TRBJ1-5; clone size: medium-sized; CDR3 DNA: TGTGCCAGCAGTGAAGAGGTGACAGGGCCCTATCAGCCCCAGCATTTT; CDR3 protein: CASSEEVTGPYQPQHF
V gene: TRBV28; D gene: NA; J gene: TRBJ2-2; clone size: NA; CDR3 DNA: TGTGCCAGCAGAAACCCCCAGGGGAACACCGGGGAGCCGTTTTTT; CDR3 protein: CASRNPQGNTGEPFF
V gene: TRBV9; D gene: NA; J gene: TRBJ1-3; clone size: NA; CDR3 DNA: TGTGCCAGCAGCGTAGGGGCATCCGTTTTGTCGGGAAACACCATATATTTT; CDR3 protein: CASSVGASVLSGNTIYF
V gene: TRBV2; D gene: TRBD1; J gene: TRBJ1-2; clone size: NA; CDR3 DNA: TGTGCCAGCCTAGGGGGCTTCGTTGATGGCTACACCTTC; CDR3 protein: CASLGGFVDGYTF
V gene: TRBV9; D gene: NA; J gene: TRBJ2-3; clone size: NA; CDR3 DNA: TGTGCCAGCGGTAAGCGGGACAGGACAGATACGCAGTATTTT; CDR3 protein: CASGKRDRTDTQYF
V gene: TRBV2; D gene: TRBD2; J gene: TRBJ2-7; clone size: NA; CDR3 DNA: TGTGCCAGCACCCAGACGGGACTAGCGGGAGGCGAGCAGTACTTC; CDR3 protein: CASTQTGLAGGEQYF
V gene: TRBV5-8; D gene: TRBD2; J gene: TRBJ2-1; clone size: NA; CDR3 DNA: TGTGCCAGCAGCTTGCGGGCTAGCGGGAGTGGGAGTGAGCAGTTCTTC; CDR3 protein: CASSLRASGSGSEQFF
V gene: TRBV4-1; D gene: TRBD1; J gene: TRBJ2-7; clone size: NA; CDR3 DNA: TGCGCCAGCAGCCAGGCGGACAGGGGGCTTGGCGAGCAGTACTTC; CDR3 protein: CASSQADRGLGEQYF
V gene: TRBV7-8; D gene: NA; J gene: TRBJ2-7; clone size: NA; CDR3 DNA: TGTGCCAGCAGCTTACCGGTCTCCTACGAGCAGTACTTC; CDR3 protein: CASSLPVSYEQYF
V gene: TRBV5-1; D gene: TRBD1; J gene: TRBJ1-3; clone size: NA; CDR3 DNA: TGCGCCAGCAGCACTGGGACAGGGAGCAAGGGCTCTGGAAACACCATATATTTT; CDR3 protein: CASSTGTGSKGSGNTIYF
V gene: TRBV2; D gene: NA; J gene: TRBJ2-3; clone size: NA; CDR3 DNA: TGTGCCAGCAGTGAGAACAGGGACACAGATACGCAGTATTTT; CDR3 protein: CASSENRDTDTQYF
V gene: TRBV18; D gene: TRBD1; J gene: TRBJ2-7; clone size: NA; CDR3 DNA: TGTGCCAGCTCACTAAGCGCCGGGACAGGGGGTTCCTACGAGCAGTACTTC; CDR3 protein: CASSLSAGTGGSYEQYF
V gene: TRBV7-9; D gene: TRBD2; J gene: TRBJ2-5; clone size: NA; CDR3 DNA: TGTGCCAGCAGCTCTACTAGCGGGCCTGGGGTAGAGACCCAGTACTTC; CDR3 protein: CASSSTSGPGVETQYF
V gene: TRBV7-6; D gene: TRBD2; J gene: TRBJ2-1; clone size: NA; CDR3 DNA: TGTGCCAGCAGCTTAGGAGGACTGCGGGGGGATGAGCAGTTCTTC; CDR3 protein: CASSLGGLRGDEQFF
V gene: TRBV5-1; D gene: TRBD1; J gene: TRBJ2-3; clone size: NA; CDR3 DNA: TGCGCCAGCAGCGGACAGGCTACAGGGATCACAGATACGCAGTATTTT; CDR3 protein: CASSGQATGITDTQYF